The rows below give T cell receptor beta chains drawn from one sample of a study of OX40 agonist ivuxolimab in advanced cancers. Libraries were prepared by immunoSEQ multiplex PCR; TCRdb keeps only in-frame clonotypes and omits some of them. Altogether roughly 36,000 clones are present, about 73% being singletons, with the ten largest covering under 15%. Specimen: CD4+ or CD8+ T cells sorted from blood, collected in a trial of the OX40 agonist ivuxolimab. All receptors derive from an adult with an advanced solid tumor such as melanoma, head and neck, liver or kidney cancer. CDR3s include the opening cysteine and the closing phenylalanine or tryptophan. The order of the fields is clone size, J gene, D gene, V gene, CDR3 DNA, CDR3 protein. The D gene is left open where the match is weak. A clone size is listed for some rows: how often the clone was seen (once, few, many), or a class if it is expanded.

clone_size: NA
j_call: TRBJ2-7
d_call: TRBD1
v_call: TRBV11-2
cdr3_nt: TGTGCCAGCAGCCCCATCCTCCGGGACAGGGGCAAGGGGACCTACGAGCAGTACTTC
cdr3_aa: CASSPILRDRGKGTYEQYF

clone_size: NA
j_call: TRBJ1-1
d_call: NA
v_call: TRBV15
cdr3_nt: TGTGCCACCAGCAGAGATCGGGTCACTGAAGCTTTCTTT
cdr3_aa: CATSRDRVTEAFF

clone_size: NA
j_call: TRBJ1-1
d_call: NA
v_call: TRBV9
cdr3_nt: TGTGCCAGCAGCGTAGGGTGGATGAACACTGAAGCTTTCTTT
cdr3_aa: CASSVGWMNTEAFF

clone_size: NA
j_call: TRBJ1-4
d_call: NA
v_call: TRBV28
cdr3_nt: TGTGCCAGCAGAAGGGGGGCAAACCATGAAAAACTGTTTTTT
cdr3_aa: CASRRGANHEKLFF

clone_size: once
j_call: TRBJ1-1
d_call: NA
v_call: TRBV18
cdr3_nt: TGTGCCAGCTCACCACAGGCGAACACTGAAGCTTTCTTT
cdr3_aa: CASSPQANTEAFF

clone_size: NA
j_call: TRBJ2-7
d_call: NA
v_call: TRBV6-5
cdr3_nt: TGTGCCAGCAGTTTATCACCGACTAGATCCTACGAGCAGTACTTC
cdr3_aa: CASSLSPTRSYEQYF

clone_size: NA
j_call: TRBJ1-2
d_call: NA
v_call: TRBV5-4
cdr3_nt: TGTGCCAGCAGCGCGGACAGCAATAACTATGGCTACACCTTC
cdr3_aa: CASSADSNNYGYTF

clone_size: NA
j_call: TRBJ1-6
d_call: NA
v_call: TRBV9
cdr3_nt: TGTGCCAGCAGCGTAGCCCCCGGGAAGGGTTCACCCCTCCACTTT
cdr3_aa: CASSVAPGKGSPLHF

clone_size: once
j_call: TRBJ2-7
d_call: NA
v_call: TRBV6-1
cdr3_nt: TGTGCCAGCAGTGACAAAGCAGGTAATACCTACGAGCAGTACTTC
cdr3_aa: CASSDKAGNTYEQYF

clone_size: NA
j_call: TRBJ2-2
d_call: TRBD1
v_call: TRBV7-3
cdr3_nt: TGTGCCAGCAGCTCCTGGACAGGTGCCGGGGAGCTGTTTTTT
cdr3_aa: CASSSWTGAGELFF